This is a list of T cell receptor beta chains from one sample in a study of cytomegalovirus exposure and HLA in healthy donors. Sequencing was performed with immunoSEQ multiplex PCR; in TCRdb, only in-frame clones are kept and a portion is missing. This sample yields around 99,000 clones, of which 69% are seen a single time; 5.4% belongs to the top ten. Material: PBMCs. The receptor source for this set is a woman in her seventies in good health and CMV-seropositive. Both conserved end residues are part of each CDR3. D genes are given only for firm matches.

v_call	d_call	cdr3_aa
TRBV30	NA	CAWSVSDSPLHF
TRBV5-1	NA	CASNDGVGNEKLFF
TRBV6-4	TRBD1	CASSALTGLGEQYF
TRBV7-2	TRBD1	CASRWTGKGNSPLHF
TRBV25-1	NA	CASSGGHNQPQHF
TRBV7-3	TRBD1	CASSMGQGSTEAFF
TRBV7-2	NA	CASSLAGSFSYEQYF
TRBV19	TRBD1	CASRPTGTGSYGYTF
TRBV19	TRBD2	CASSRGGLAGGFQETQYF
TRBV6-1	NA	CASSDNSGANVLTF
TRBV6-5	TRBD1	CASSLGQGGGSPLHF
TRBV5-6	TRBD1	CASSGTGTGKLFF
TRBV10-2	NA	CASSEEASGANVLTF
TRBV6-5	TRBD2	CASSSLSGGAVGELFF
TRBV19	NA	CASSIAGRGMRTNVLTF
TRBV7-8	TRBD1	CASSLVPDRAGTEAFF
TRBV7-6	NA	CASSLWGGDQPQHF
TRBV19	NA	CASSNPRAPNTEAFF
TRBV4-3	NA	CASSQGPTEPNTEAFF
TRBV5-5	NA	CASSPATGYTGELFF
TRBV6-5	TRBD1	CASSFRGQKVEQYF
TRBV6-6	NA	CASSGAGSSGNTIYF
TRBV5-8	NA	CASSLRGSLSNQPQHF
TRBV11-2	TRBD1	CASSLAPTGTYEQYF
TRBV5-1	TRBD1	CASRAGTVNTEAFF
TRBV29-1	NA	CSVVTRGSSYEQYF
TRBV30	TRBD1	CAWSPRGLGTEAFF